This TCR beta chain was obtained from a study of early T cells in non-severe SARS-CoV-2 infection. Study overall: Investigators sequenced bulk RNA drawn from unsorted whole blood, and chains remained unpaired.

This clonotype was picked up many times. The germline CDR1 and CDR2 sequences are SGHTA and FQGNSA. V lost 4 bases, J lost 9 bases, and 17 bases lay in between. The CDR3 extends over 14 amino acids. Using its own MiXCR run on the 5' RACE reads, TCRdb lists one record per CDR3 protein. The table lists 55,000 to 65,000 distinct CDR3 sequences, around an eighth of them singletons, with roughly 4.5% in the top ten. Sequencing was done on a sample of whole blood. The V gene is TRBV7-2, the J gene TRBJ2-3, with D hard to call. This TCR was recovered from an adult who was a healthcare worker with PCR-confirmed SARS-CoV-2 infection or an uninfected control (not recorded which). The CDR3 reads CASSSSRSALTQYF. The CDR3 bases are TGTGCCAGCAGCTCGAGTAGGAGCGCCCTAACGCAGTATTTT.